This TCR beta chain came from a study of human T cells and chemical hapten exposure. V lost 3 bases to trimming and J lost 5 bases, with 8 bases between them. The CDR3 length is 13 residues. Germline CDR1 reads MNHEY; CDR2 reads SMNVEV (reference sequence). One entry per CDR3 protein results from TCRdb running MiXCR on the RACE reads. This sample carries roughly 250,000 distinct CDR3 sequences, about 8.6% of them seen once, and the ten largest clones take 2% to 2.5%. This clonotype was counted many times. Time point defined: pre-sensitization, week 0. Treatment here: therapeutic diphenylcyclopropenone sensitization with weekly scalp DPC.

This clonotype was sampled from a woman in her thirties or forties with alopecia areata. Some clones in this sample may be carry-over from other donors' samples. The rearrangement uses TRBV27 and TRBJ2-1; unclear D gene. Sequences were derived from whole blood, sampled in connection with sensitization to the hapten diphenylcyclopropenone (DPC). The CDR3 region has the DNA TGTGCCAGCAGTTTGTCCTCTAACAATGAGCAGTTCTTC. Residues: CASSLSSNNEQFF.